This entry describes one T cell receptor (beta chain). With 5 bases removed from V and 4 bases from J, the gap between germline ends came to 15 bases. This CDR3 spans 14 amino acids. Looked up from germline, CDR1 is SGHTA and CDR2 is FQGNSA. This specimen belongs to a study of CD8 T cells in Susac syndrome. Random hexamers were used to reverse transcribe the RNA input (roughly 0.5 to 1 ug). Amplification of TCR beta CDR3 across 54 Vbeta and 13 Jbeta was performed with immunoSEQ multiplex PCR. TCRdb itself ran the immunoSEQ multiplex PCR reads through MiXCR, one entry per CDR3 protein. The sample lists approximately 120,000 distinct CDR3 sequences, over 85% seen once, with 0.065% to 0.09% in the top ten.

This sequence joins TRBV7-2 and TRBJ2-7, with TRBD2 as a possible D gene (5 bases). This receptor was identified in a human donor in good health. Material for sequencing was CD4+ T cells from PBMCs. In nucleotides, the CDR3 is TGTGCCAGCAGCCCGGACGGGGTGTTGTACGAGCAGTACTTC. This sequence encodes CASSPDGVLYEQYF.